One sample yielded the 11 T cell receptor beta chains listed below, sequenced in a study of blood T cell repertoires in COVID-19 (dated by TCRdb to about 2020). Libraries were prepared through the immunoSEQ multiplex PCR assay. Sourced from immuneACCESS, this table was stored by TCRdb with only in-frame sequences that have V and J called. A share of the clones is absent; for the studies checked, an unresolved V gene accounts for under half, and the remainder has no known explanation. Here the sample has some 330,000 clones; 92% occur a single time. The ten largest clonotypes hold approximately 18% of the sample. The sequencing input was PBMCs or T cells enriched from blood (not recorded which). These receptors were obtained from a young woman who had recovered from COVID-19.

This clone has just a few counts. The rearrangement links TRBV28 to TRBJ2-7; TRBD1 agrees at 8 bases. The junction had 10 bases not matched to a gene; V was cut back by 4 bases and J by 2 bases. Germline CDR1 reads MDHEN; CDR2 reads SYDVKM. The CDR3 length is 16 residues. CDR3 nucleotide sequence: TGTGCCAGCAGTTCCCCCGGGACAGGCACAACCTACGAGCAGTACTTC. As protein: CASSSPGTGTTYEQYF.

V is TRBV18 and J is TRBJ1-3, with TRBD1 matching over 10 bases. J lost 2 bases, V lost 5 bases, and 3 bases had no gene match. Per the germline V gene, CDR1 is KGHSH and CDR2 is LQKENI. CDR3 length: 15 residues. CDR3: CASSSTGGTGNTIYF. The CDR3 DNA reads as TGTGCCAGCTCATCGACAGGGGGCACTGGAAACACCATATATTTT.

This sequence joins TRBV5-1 and TRBJ2-1, with D tentatively TRBD2 (7 bases). Between the trimmed V and J ends, which lost 8 bases and 6 bases, there was a span of 15 bases. CDR1 is SGHRS and CDR2 is YFSETQ in the germline V gene. This CDR3 region has 13 residues. CDR3 residues: CASMLRGGNEQFF. The CDR3 region has the DNA TGCGCCAGTATGCTTAGGGGGGGCAATGAGCAGTTCTTC.

The chain employs TRBV15 and TRBJ1-4; D uncertain. The V end was cut by 5 bases, the J end by 4 bases, with 23 bases between. Germline CDR1 reads LNHNV; CDR2 reads YYDKDF (reference sequence). This CDR3 comprises 18 residues. The CDR3 spells CATSPLVKPERFNEKLFF. The DNA of the CDR3 is TGTGCCACCAGCCCTTTGGTTAAGCCAGAGCGGTTTAATGAAAAACTGTTTTTT.

This sequence joins TRBV10-3 and TRBJ2-7; 10 bases match TRBD1. Germline trimming cut 0 bases from V and 2 bases from J; bases unmatched to any gene: 1. The CDR3 covers 15 residues. Germline V gene data show CDR1 as ENHRY and CDR2 as SYGVKD. The CDR3 DNA reads as TGTGCCATCAGTGAGTCGGGACAGGGGCCCTACGAGCAGTACTTC. Protein product: CAISESGQGPYEQYF.

In its sample, this clone was seen a few times. The V gene is TRBV19, the J gene TRBJ1-1, with no clear D. Trimming took 3 bases from V and 1 from J, leaving 9 bases between them. In germline, CDR1 is LNHDA, CDR2 SQIVND (reference sequence). The length of the CDR3 is 14 residues. The CDR3 here is CASSIRGANTEAFF. The CDR3 coding sequence is TGTGCCAGTAGTATTCGAGGAGCGAACACTGAAGCTTTCTTT.

CDR3 region: CASSFGGMNTEAFF. The CDR3 bases are TGTGCCAGCAGCTTTGGCGGTATGAACACTGAAGCTTTCTTT. The V call is TRBV7-9, the J call TRBJ1-1; D gene ambiguous. V lost 3 bases and J 0 bases, leaving 8 bases between the germline ends. The CDR3 is 14 amino acids. The germline V gene encodes CDR1 SEHNR and CDR2 FQNEAQ (reference sequence).

V and J are TRBV15 and TRBJ1-5; D is unclear. The CDR3 has 15 amino acids. The germline gives CDR1 LNHNV, CDR2 YYDKDF (reference sequence). V was clipped by 0 bases and J by 3 bases, with 9 bases between them. CDR3 in DNA: TGTGCCACCAGCAGAGATAGCAGTTTCAATCAGCCCCAGCATTTT. The encoded protein is CATSRDSSFNQPQHF.

The chain carries TRBV28 and TRBJ1-4; D gene uncertain. V gave up 6 bases and J gave up 8 bases, with 22 bases separating them. In germline, CDR1 is MDHEN, CDR2 SYDVKM. The CDR3 spans 16 residues. The CDR3 spells CASSPPGYPPREKLFF. DNA for the CDR3: TGTGCCAGCAGCCCACCCGGTTACCCTCCGAGGGAAAAACTGTTTTTT.

The chain employs TRBV7-2 and TRBJ2-1; possible D gene TRBD2, 6 bases. CDR3 length: 12 residues. Germline-derived CDR1 and CDR2 are SGHTA and FQGNSA. With 6 bases removed from V and 6 bases from J, the gap between germline ends came to 9 bases. The CDR3 here is CASRLATNEQFF. The DNA for the CDR3 is TGTGCCAGCAGGCTAGCGACCAATGAGCAGTTCTTC. Looking up the rest from reference TRBV7-2 and TRBJ2-1 gives the full variable domain: GAGVSQSPSNKVTEKGKDVELRCDPISGHTALYWYRQSLGQGLEFLIYFQGNSAPDKSGLPSDRFSAERTGGSVSTLTIQRTQQEDSAVYLCASRLATNEQFFGPGTRLTVL.

This chain uses TRBV5-1 with TRBJ2-1, with a weak D call TRBD1 (6 bases). V lost 4 bases, J lost 12 bases, and 23 bases lay in between. Germline CDR1 and CDR2: SGHRS and YFSETQ. The CDR3 contains 15 residues. CDR3 bases: TGCGCCAGCAGCCCCGCGACAGGTAAAGGAATGACGCAGTTCTTC. Its translation: CASSPATGKGMTQFF.